This is a list of T cell receptor beta chains from one sample in a study of early T cells in non-severe SARS-CoV-2 infection. A single record per CDR3 protein comes from TCRdb applying MiXCR to the 5' RACE reads. Found here are about 110,000 distinct CDR3 sequences, around 10% of them singletons; the top ten hold roughly 8%. Material: whole blood. These TCRs come from an adult who was a healthcare worker with PCR-confirmed SARS-CoV-2 infection or an uninfected control (not recorded which). CDR3s include the opening cysteine and the closing phenylalanine or tryptophan. The D gene is left open where the match is weak. Rows may omit the clone size; those that give it use once, few, many or a size class.

D gene	J gene	V gene	clone size	CDR3 DNA	CDR3 protein
-	TRBJ2-3	TRBV2	-	TGTGCCAGCAGTGAAGCGACGCAGTATTTT	CASSEATQYF
-	TRBJ1-5	TRBV5-6	-	TGTGCCAGCAGCGATGGGACACACTATAGCAATCAGCCCCAGCATTTT	CASSDGTHYSNQPQHF
-	TRBJ2-3	TRBV7-8	many	TGTGCCAGCAGCTTAGGACCCAGGGAGCTACGCCGTTTGGATACGCAGTATTTT	CASSLGPRELRRLDTQYF
-	TRBJ1-1	TRBV27	many	TGTGCCAGCAGTGGCCGGGCGCCTTATGAAGCTTTCTTT	CASSGRAPYEAFF
-	TRBJ1-2	TRBV5-1	many	TGCGCCAGCAGCTTCACACAGGGCTATGGCTACACCTTC	CASSFTQGYGYTF
-	TRBJ1-5	TRBV12-2	many	TGTGCAAGTCGCGACCGGCACCAGTTCAATCAGCCCCAGCATTTT	CASRDRHQFNQPQHF
-	TRBJ2-7	TRBV4-1	-	TGCGCCAGCAGCCAAGACACCCCCCACTACGAGCAGTACTTC	CASSQDTPHYEQYF
-	TRBJ2-2	TRBV6-2/TRBV6-3	-	TGTGCCACCGTACCAGCGACGAGACAGAACACCGGGGAGCTGTTTTTT	CATVPATRQNTGELFF
-	TRBJ1-1	TRBV7-2	few	TGTGCCAGCAGCTTAGGGGCGGTGGCTGAAGCTTTCTTT	CASSLGAVAEAFF
-	TRBJ2-2	TRBV12-2	few	TGTGCAATGCCCAGGCGCGGAAACACCGGGGAGCTGTTTTTT	CAMPRRGNTGELFF
TRBD2	TRBJ2-1	TRBV20-1	-	TGCAGTGCTGTTAGCGGGAGTTGGGGAAATGAGCAGTTCTTC	CSAVSGSWGNEQFF
TRBD1	TRBJ1-6	TRBV6-1	few	TGTGCCAGCAGTGTGCGGACAGGGGATAATTCACCCCTCCACTTT	CASSVRTGDNSPLHF
TRBD2	TRBJ2-2	TRBV5-1	few	TGCGCCAGCAGCTCGCGGCTAGCGGGAGGATCTGGCGGGGAGCTGTTTTTT	CASSSRLAGGSGGELFF
TRBD2	TRBJ2-3	TRBV6-2/TRBV6-3	-	TGTGCCAGCAGCTTACGGACTAGCGGGAGAGGAGATACGCAGTATTTT	CASSLRTSGRGDTQYF
-	TRBJ2-7	TRBV7-6	many	TGTGCCAGCAGCACCGGACAGTCGGACCGAGCCTACGAGCAGTACTTC	CASSTGQSDRAYEQYF
TRBD2	TRBJ2-1	TRBV6-1	many	TGTGCCAGCAGTGAACTCCGGCCTAGCGGGAGGCCTTACTCCTACAATGAGCAGTTCTTC	CASSELRPSGRPYSYNEQFF
-	TRBJ2-7	TRBV18	-	TGTACCAGCTCCCGGGCTACACCCAACGAGCAGTACTTC	CTSSRATPNEQYF
-	TRBJ2-3	TRBV28	few	TGTGCCAGCAGTTACCCCAGCGCTAGCACAGATACGCAGTATTTT	CASSYPSASTDTQYF
-	TRBJ2-7	TRBV28	many	TGTGCCAGCAGCCGTAGGAATAACGAGCAGTACTTC	CASSRRNNEQYF
-	TRBJ2-2	TRBV28	-	TGTGCCAGCAAAACCACACAGGGACTCACCGGGGAGCTGTTTTTT	CASKTTQGLTGELFF
-	TRBJ2-7	TRBV10-3	-	TGTGCCATCAGTGAGCCGTCGTCATACGAGCAGTACTTC	CAISEPSSYEQYF
-	TRBJ2-4	TRBV7-2	-	TGTGCCAGCAGCTTAGTTAGTGGGAGGAACATTCAGTACTTC	CASSLVSGRNIQYF
-	TRBJ1-1	TRBV21-1	many	TGTGCCAGCAGCAAAGTTGGACAAAACACTGAAGCTTTCTTT	CASSKVGQNTEAFF
-	TRBJ1-4	TRBV30	many	TGTGCCTGGAGTGTACAGGGTGAAAAACTGTTTTTT	CAWSVQGEKLFF
-	TRBJ2-1	TRBV6-5	-	TGTGCCAGCAGGGGGGGGCCCGAGCAGTTCTTC	CASRGGPEQFF
TRBD1	TRBJ1-5	TRBV10-1	-	TGCGCCAGCAGTGAGGGGACAGATCAGCCCCAGCATTTT	CASSEGTDQPQHF
-	TRBJ1-2	TRBV12-3/TRBV12-4	-	TGTGCCAGCTCAGCCGAAGGGGGAAACTATGGCTACACCTTC	CASSAEGGNYGYTF
TRBD2	TRBJ2-7	TRBV7-6	-	TGTGCCAGCAGCCTAGGGACTAGCGTCTACGAGCAGTACTTC	CASSLGTSVYEQYF
-	TRBJ2-1	TRBV5-1	-	TGCGCCAGCAGCTCGGAGAGTAGGCAGTTCTTC	CASSSESRQFF
TRBD1	TRBJ1-4	TRBV12-3/TRBV12-4	-	TGTGCCAGCAGTCTACGACCAGGGGGTCGAGAAAAACTGTTTTTT	CASSLRPGGREKLFF
TRBD2	TRBJ2-7	TRBV25-1	-	TGTGCCAGCAGTTCGCTAGAGCGGGAGACCTACGAGCAGTACTTC	CASSSLERETYEQYF
-	TRBJ2-3	TRBV20-1	many	TGCAGTGCTAGAGGACCTAGCGTGGGGGGAAAGGCAGATACGCAGTATTTT	CSARGPSVGGKADTQYF
-	TRBJ2-2	TRBV30	-	TGTGCCTCCACGACGGGGAACACCGGGGAGCTGTTTTTT	CASTTGNTGELFF
-	TRBJ2-2	TRBV6-2/TRBV6-3	-	TGTGCCAGCAGTCATTTGCGAGGTAGAACCGGGGAGCTGTTTTTT	CASSHLRGRTGELFF
-	TRBJ2-1	TRBV11-2	few	TGTGCCAGCAGCTATGACAGGTCTCCCCTCTTC	CASSYDRSPLF
TRBD1	TRBJ2-1	TRBV3-1	-	TGTGCCAGCAGCCCCTTACAGGGGCCCTCCTACAATGAGCAGTTCTTC	CASSPLQGPSYNEQFF
TRBD1	TRBJ1-1	TRBV6-6	many	TGTGCCAGCAGTTACGGGGGGACAGACGCCATGAACACTGAAGCTTTCTTT	CASSYGGTDAMNTEAFF
-	TRBJ2-1	TRBV6-1	many	TGTGCCAGCACGGTAGGGGACGGACTCAATGAGCAGTTCTTC	CASTVGDGLNEQFF
TRBD1	TRBJ2-5	TRBV28	many	TGTGCCAGCAGCCTTTGGACAGGGGAAAAGACCCAGTACTTC	CASSLWTGEKTQYF
-	TRBJ1-2	TRBV5-1	few	TGCGCCAGCAGCTTGGACTTATACAGGGAAGGTGGCTACACCTTC	CASSLDLYREGGYTF
TRBD1	TRBJ2-5	TRBV7-9	-	TGTGCCAGCAGCTTAGTCGCAGGGGGAGAGACCCAGTACTTC	CASSLVAGGETQYF